The clone carrying this TCR beta chain was seen at least ten times. The antigen is undetermined. This entry comes from a study of T cells in Graves' hyperthyroidism and ophthalmopathy. Study in general: Peripheral blood collection took place at initial diagnosis, before any treatment.

Notes on the study in general: Separating ophthalmopathy from stable hyperthyroidism was achieved by a 13 V-J model. The model forecast ophthalmopathy, anticipating it by a median approximately 6 months before onset.

CDR1 is LNHNV and CDR2 is YYDKDF in the germline V gene (reference sequence). This CDR3 is 14 amino acids long. V shed 5 bases and J shed 4 bases, with 14 bases lying between them. Amplified regions were TCR beta CDR3 sequences from RNA transcripts. Carried out on the TCR CDR3, a first-round RT-PCR used the HTBI primer set. TCRdb independently ran MiXCR on the multiplex PCR reads; one entry per CDR3 protein. This table holds about 290,000 distinct CDR3 sequences, roughly an eighth found once. The source is a woman aged 40 to 50 with Graves' hyperthyroidism. The material sequenced was blood. The chain has TRBV15 and TRBJ1-1; D gene ambiguous. CDR3 in amino acids: CATSRGRSGTEAFF. CDR3 sequence (DNA): TGTGCCACCAGCCGAGGGCGGTCGGGCACTGAAGCTTTCTTT.